A single sample is the source of the 24 T cell receptor beta chains below, sequenced in a study of T cell clones after liver transplantation. Profiling relied on immunoSEQ multiplex PCR, and the TCRdb table lists in-frame clones only, not all of them. The repertoire holds about 120,000 clones, with approximately 90% as singletons. The specimen comprised CD4+ T cells from blood, sampled 12 months after liver transplant. These receptors were obtained from a human patient who received a liver transplant. Some T cells may be provided by the graft donor.

This clone showed up just once. This chain connects TRBV29-1 to TRBJ1-1; a weak D match, TRBD1 (5 bases). The CDR3 has 14 amino acids. Trimming removed 4 bases at V and 10 bases at J, with 22 bases between. Germline CDR1 and CDR2: SQVTM and ANQGSEA. This chain's CDR3 is CSVVGQGVLRGAFF. CDR3 DNA sequence: TGCAGCGTTGTTGGGCAGGGAGTCCTTCGGGGAGCTTTCTTT.

The rearrangement uses TRBV6-1 and TRBJ1-1; D unresolved. Germline loops: CDR1 MNHNS, CDR2 SASEGT. The CDR3 extends over 12 amino acids. With 2 bases removed from V and 4 bases from J, the gap between germline ends came to 5 bases. CDR3 sequence (DNA): TGTGCCAGCAGTGAACTGGGCACTGAAGCTTTCTTT. Protein: CASSELGTEAFF.

The chain employs TRBV5-5 and TRBJ1-2; 8 nucleotides line up with TRBD1. Unmatched junction bases numbered 6, after V lost 0 bases and J lost 5 bases. The CDR3 is made up of 15 amino acids. Looked up from germline, CDR1 is SGHKS and CDR2 is YYEKEE (reference sequence). CDR3 sequence: CASSLGQGASYGYTF. The CDR3 nucleotides read TGTGCCAGCAGCTTGGGGCAGGGGGCTTCGTATGGCTACACCTTC.

CDR3 sequence (DNA): TGTGCCAGCAGCGACGACAGGGTCTACGAGCAGTACTTC. Its translation: CASSDDRVYEQYF. This chain links TRBV7-9 with TRBJ2-7; TRBD1 agrees at 7 bases. CDR1 and CDR2 (germline): SEHNR, FQNEAQ (reference sequence). This CDR3 has 13 residues. V shed 5 bases, J shed 3 bases, and the junction held 4 bases outside the gene matches.

The V gene is TRBV27, the J gene TRBJ2-1; 8 nucleotides match TRBD2. After removal of 6 bases from V and 4 bases from J, the junction contained 8 bases not matched to a gene. The CDR3 has 15 amino acids. CDR1 is MNHEY, CDR2 SMNVEV, per germline (reference sequence). CDR3 nucleotide sequence: TGTGCCAGCAGGCAACTAGCGGTAGGGTACAATGAGCAGTTCTTC. Encoded protein: CASRQLAVGYNEQFF.

CDR3: CASSSKGQGGTEAFF. The CDR3, as DNA: TGTGCCAGCAGCTCGAAGGGACAGGGGGGCACTGAAGCTTTCTTT. The chain combines TRBV5-4 with TRBJ1-1; 11 bases map to TRBD1. The CDR3 loop spans 15 amino acids. Germline V gene lookup returns CDR1 SGHNT and CDR2 YYREEE (reference sequence). J lost 4 bases, V lost 3 bases, and 5 bases had no gene match. Based on the CDR3 plus reference TRBV5-4 and TRBJ1-1, the full variable domain is ETGVTQSPTHLIKTRGQQVTLRCSSQSGHNTVSWYQQALGQGPQFIFQYYREEENGRGNFPPRFSGLQFPNYSSELNVNALELDDSALYLCASSSKGQGGTEAFFGQGTRLTVV.

The gene calls are TRBV27 and TRBJ2-5, with a possible D match to TRBD1 (5 bases). This CDR3 is built from 15 residues. Deletions cut 6 bases from V and 1 base from J, with 15 bases between. Germline values: CDR1 MNHEY, CDR2 SMNVEV (reference sequence). CDR3 nucleotides: TGTGCCAGCAGCAAAACAACAGGCGGCCAAGAGACCCAGTACTTC. Its protein is CASSKTTGGQETQYF.

This chain uses TRBV6-1 with TRBJ2-2; TRBD2 might be the D (5 bases). There are 14 residues in the CDR3. Germline lookup yields CDR1 MNHNS and CDR2 SASEGT. Deletions cut 6 bases from V and 5 bases from J, with 13 bases between. CDR3 sequence (DNA): TGTGCCAGCAGCGCCACCTCGGGGACCGGGGAGCTGTTTTTT. It codes for CASSATSGTGELFF.

In its sample, this clone was seen a few times. The chain is built from TRBV11-3 and TRBJ2-7; D gene ambiguous. With 5 bases removed from V and 4 bases from J, the gap between germline ends came to 15 bases. The CDR3 is 14 amino acids. Germline V gene lookup returns CDR1 SGHNT and CDR2 YENEEA. CDR3 protein: CASSKGDSGYEQYF. The CDR3 DNA is TGTGCCAGCAGCAAAGGAGACTCTGGTTACGAGCAGTACTTC.

The gene calls are TRBV5-1 and TRBJ2-1, with D perhaps matching TRBD1 (5 bases). Trimming shortened V by 0 bases and J by 1 base, and 8 bases separated the two germline ends. The CDR3 is 15 amino acids. Germline V lookup: CDR1 SGHRS, CDR2 YFSETQ. In DNA form, the CDR3 reads TGCGCCAGCAGCTTGGGTCGACAGTCCTACAATGAGCAGTTCTTC. It translates to CASSLGRQSYNEQFF.

V usage is TRBV5-1 and J usage is TRBJ1-4; perhaps TRBD1 as D (6 bases). This CDR3 is 15 amino acids long. CDR1 and CDR2 (germline): SGHRS, YFSETQ. V dropped 4 bases and J dropped 4 bases, with 14 bases sitting between them. The CDR3 DNA follows: TGCGCCAGCAGCGACGGGGGGGCTCTTAATGAAAAACTGTTTTTT. It yields the protein CASSDGGALNEKLFF.

The chain links TRBV2 to TRBJ2-7; the D is unclear. The V gene lost 7 bases and the J gene lost 3 bases, with 7 bases spanning the gap. Germline CDR1 and CDR2: SNHLY and FYNNEI. The CDR3 runs 11 residues. CDR3 amino acids: CASTPYYEQYF. The CDR3, as DNA: TGTGCCAGCACTCCTTACTACGAGCAGTACTTC.

The chain is built from TRBV7-2 and TRBJ2-2; D uncertain. CDR3 size: 13 residues. The V end was cut by 5 bases, the J end by 4 bases, with 8 bases between. Germline CDR1 reads SGHTA; CDR2 reads FQGNSA. The CDR3 sequence is CASSRDGTGELFF. DNA of the CDR3: TGTGCCAGCAGCAGAGACGGCACCGGGGAGCTGTTTTTT.

This clone was found a few times. The V and J genes are TRBV19 and TRBJ2-7; 7 nucleotides match TRBD1. V was clipped by 5 bases and J by 1 base; unmatched bases: 5. There are 14 residues in the CDR3. The germline gives CDR1 LNHDA, CDR2 SQIVND (reference sequence). CDR3 bases: TGTGCCAGTAGTTTGGACAGGACTTCCTACGAGCAGTACTTC. Translation gives CASSLDRTSYEQYF.

The V gene is TRBV19, the J gene TRBJ1-1; the match to TRBD1 covers 8 bases. This CDR3 is built from 16 residues. Germline CDR1 and CDR2: LNHDA and SQIVND (reference sequence). V shed 6 bases, J shed 1 base, and the junction held 10 bases outside the gene matches. DNA of the CDR3: TGTGCCAGTAGCATCCCTCAGGGGGCAGCGAACACTGAAGCTTTCTTT. It encodes CASSIPQGAANTEAFF.

This chain links TRBV5-4 with TRBJ2-1, with D perhaps matching TRBD2 (6 bases). V shed 0 bases and J shed 10 bases, with 8 bases lying between them. The CDR3 totals 12 residues. CDR1 is SGHNT and CDR2 is YYREEE in the germline V gene (reference sequence). In nucleotides, the CDR3 is TGTGCCAGCAGCTTGGACCGGGGGGAGCAGTTCTTC. It codes for CASSLDRGEQFF.

This clone appeared a single time. J is TRBJ1-2 and V is TRBV4-1, with D unclear. V dropped 5 bases and J dropped 2 bases, with 12 bases sitting between them. The CDR3 runs to 14 residues. Germline assignment: CDR1 MGHRA and CDR2 YSYEKL. The CDR3 DNA sequence: TGCGCCAGCAGCTTCAGTGACTCCAACTATGGCTACACCTTC. As protein: CASSFSDSNYGYTF.

Only one count was recorded for this clone. The chain has TRBV19 and TRBJ1-3; unclear D gene. This CDR3 has 10 residues. Trimming took 8 bases from V and 1 from J, leaving 0 bases between them. Germline values: CDR1 LNHDA, CDR2 SQIVND (reference sequence). For the CDR3, the DNA is TGTGCCAGTTCTGGAAACACCATATATTTT. Its protein product is CASSGNTIYF.

The V and J genes are TRBV5-3 and TRBJ2-7, with TRBD1 matching over 8 bases. TRBV5-3 is an open reading frame whose function is uncertain. The CDR3 runs to 19 residues. With 4 bases clipped from V and 4 bases from J, the junction kept 22 bases outside the gene matches. The CDR3 protein is CARSPRRDRSNSLLYEQYF. As DNA, the CDR3 is TGTGCCAGAAGCCCCCGTCGGGACAGGTCGAATAGTCTTTTATACGAGCAGTACTTC.

V usage is TRBV7-2 and J usage is TRBJ2-3; perhaps TRBD1 as D (6 bases). This CDR3 is 14 amino acids long. Trimming took 6 bases from V and 1 from J, leaving 11 bases between them. In germline, CDR1 is SGHTA, CDR2 FQGNSA. The CDR3 region is CASRPAGGTDTQYF. The CDR3 nucleotides are TGTGCCAGCAGACCAGCAGGGGGCACAGATACGCAGTATTTT.

V and J are TRBV5-4 and TRBJ2-3, with 8 bases lining up with TRBD1. From germline, CDR1 is SGHNT and CDR2 YYREEE (reference sequence). The CDR3 is 15 amino acids. Germline trimming cut 4 bases from V and 6 bases from J; bases unmatched to any gene: 10. The CDR3 DNA reads as TGTGCCAGCAGCCTAGGGACAGGTCCACCGGATACGCAGTATTTT. Protein sequence: CASSLGTGPPDTQYF.

The chain combines TRBV28 with TRBJ2-4, with 12 bases fitting TRBD2. V dropped 5 bases and J dropped 6; count of bases not matched to a gene: 5. This CDR3 contains 15 residues. Germline V gene lookup returns CDR1 MDHEN and CDR2 SYDVKM. The CDR3 nucleotides are TGTGCCAGCAGTACGGCTAGCGGGAGGGTAAACATTCAGTACTTC. Amino acids: CASSTASGRVNIQYF.

The V and J genes are TRBV5-1 and TRBJ2-3; 9 bases are a match to TRBD1. Losses at the gene ends were 5 bases for V and 0 bases for J; bases not matched to a gene: 4. CDR3 size: 15 residues. Per the germline V gene, CDR1 is SGHRS and CDR2 is YFSETQ. The CDR3 region is CASRPGTGSTDTQYF. CDR3 nucleotide sequence: TGCGCCAGCAGACCCGGGACAGGGAGCACAGATACGCAGTATTTT.

The CDR3: CASSLVVGGGAGTDTQYF. For the CDR3, the DNA is TGTGCCAGCAGTTTGGTAGTGGGAGGAGGGGCGGGCACAGATACGCAGTATTTT. The chain is built from TRBV28 and TRBJ2-3; TRBD2 is a possible D gene (6 bases). Germline assignment: CDR1 MDHEN and CDR2 SYDVKM. The CDR3 covers 18 residues. V was shortened by 3 bases and J by 1 base, with 20 bases between the two germline ends.